These 24 T cell receptor beta chains originate from one sample sequenced in a study of blood T cell repertoires in COVID-19. The data were produced by immunoSEQ multiplex PCR, yet TCRdb's version contains in-frame clones alone and is incomplete. Among fewer than 250,000 clones listed, around nine tenths were seen once. Sequenced input: peripheral blood. The receptors were sampled from a man aged 55 to 70 with acute or convalescent COVID-19.

The chain carries TRBV7-2 and TRBJ2-5; no clear D gene. V lost 3 bases, J lost 1 base, and 6 bases lay in between. The CDR3 extends over 13 amino acids. Germline V CDR1 and CDR2: SGHTA, FQGNSA. CDR3 protein: CASSFWAQETQYF. For the CDR3, the DNA is TGTGCCAGCAGCTTTTGGGCCCAAGAGACCCAGTACTTC. Full variable domain (remainder filled in from reference TRBV7-2 and TRBJ2-5): GAGVSQSPSNKVTEKGKDVELRCDPISGHTALYWYRQSLGQGLEFLIYFQGNSAPDKSGLPSDRFSAERTGGSVSTLTIQRTQQEDSAVYLCASSFWAQETQYFGPGTRLLVL.

The chain has TRBV6-2 or TRBV6-3 and TRBJ2-2, with 7 bases fitting TRBD1. Per the germline V gene, CDR1 is MNHEY and CDR2 is SVGEGT. CDR3 length equals 15 residues. V shed 6 bases and J 0 bases; nucleotides not matched to a gene: 4. The CDR3 nucleotides are TGTGCCAGCAGATACGACAGGGCGAACACCGGGGAGCTGTTTTTT. Amino acid sequence: CASRYDRANTGELFF.

This clone was recorded a few times. The genes are TRBV18 and TRBJ1-5; 7 positions agree with TRBD1. The CDR3 contains 15 residues. J gave up 3 bases and V 6 bases, and 8 bases lay outside the gene matches. Germline CDR1 and CDR2: KGHSH and LQKENI. The CDR3: CASSPDRALNQPQHF. CDR3 DNA: TGTGCCAGCTCGCCCGACAGGGCCCTCAATCAGCCCCAGCATTTT.

This clone was picked up one time. The V gene is TRBV25-1, the J gene TRBJ2-7, with D uncertain. Germline assignment: CDR1 MGHDK and CDR2 SYGVNS. CDR3 length equals 13 residues. The V and J ends lost 8 bases and 1 base respectively, with 12 bases between them. The CDR3 DNA reads as TGTGCCAGCCAACCCTGGCAGTCCTACGAGCAGTACTTC. Protein: CASQPWQSYEQYF.

The chain couples TRBV18 to TRBJ2-3, with 13 bases matching TRBD2. CDR3 length: 20 amino acids. V shed 3 bases and J 0 bases; nucleotides not matched to a gene: 12. Looked up from germline, CDR1 is KGHSH and CDR2 is LQKENI. The CDR3 DNA is TGTGCCAGCTCACCGACTAGCGGGGGGCCCCAATTCTCTAGCACAGATACGCAGTATTTT. It encodes CASSPTSGGPQFSSTDTQYF.

The J gene is TRBJ1-2, the V gene TRBV24-1, with TRBD1 identical over 8 bases. The CDR3 covers 16 residues. Germline CDR1 reads KGHDR; CDR2 reads SFDVKD. Trimming cost V 5 bases and J 2 bases; bases outside gene matches: 9. This chain's CDR3 is CATSAGQGAANYGYTF. CDR3 nucleotides: TGTGCCACCAGTGCCGGCCAGGGGGCGGCCAACTATGGCTACACCTTC.

In this sample, this clone turned up a few times. V gene TRBV10-2 combines with J gene TRBJ1-6; D might be TRBD1 (5 bases). V was cut by 7 bases and J by 7 bases, with 11 bases left in between. CDR1 and CDR2 from the germline V gene are WSHSY and SAAADI. The CDR3 is 13 amino acids. CDR3: CASISTENSPLHF. CDR3 in DNA: TGCGCCAGCATTTCGACAGAAAATTCACCCCTCCACTTT.

The rearrangement links TRBV27 to TRBJ2-5; D uncertain. V shed 4 bases and J shed 5 bases, with 5 bases lying between them. The V gene's germline CDR1 is MNHEY and CDR2 SMNVEV (reference sequence). The CDR3 runs 11 residues. The DNA for the CDR3 is TGTGCCAGCAGTTACCGGGAGACCCAGTACTTC. It yields the protein CASSYRETQYF.

The chain has TRBV19 and TRBJ2-3, with D perhaps TRBD1 (6 bases). The CDR3 spans 15 residues. CDR1 and CDR2 from the germline V gene are LNHDA and SQIVND (reference sequence). Trimming stripped 7 bases from V and 0 bases from J, with 14 bases between. CDR3 amino acids: CASKTGTTSTDTQYF. CDR3 coding DNA: TGTGCCAGTAAAACCGGGACAACTAGCACAGATACGCAGTATTTT. The whole variable domain, remainder taken from reference TRBV19 and TRBJ2-3, is DGGITQSPKYLFRKEGQNVTLSCEQNLNHDAMYWYRQDPGQGLRLIYYSQIVNDFQKGDIAEGYSVSREKKESFPLTVTSAQKNPTAFYLCASKTGTTSTDTQYFGPGTRLTVL.

The chain combines TRBV9 with TRBJ2-7; D is possibly TRBD1 (6 bases). CDR1 and CDR2 (germline): SGDLS, YYNGEE. The V end was cut by 0 bases, the J end by 5 bases, with 15 bases between. The CDR3 spans 15 residues. CDR3: CASSVDLQGFDEQYF. The DNA for the CDR3 is TGTGCCAGCAGCGTAGATCTACAGGGTTTTGACGAGCAGTACTTC.

The chain has TRBV11-1 and TRBJ2-1, with no clear D. CDR3 length: 13 residues. Trimming took off 0 bases at V and 9 bases at J, with 9 bases between the two ends. From germline, CDR1 is SGHAT and CDR2 FQDESV (reference sequence). DNA for the CDR3: TGTGCCAGCAGCTTAGCCCGCGTTGGTGAGCAGTTCTTC. Translating gives CASSLARVGEQFF.

This clone has only a few counts. V gene TRBV18 combines with J gene TRBJ2-7; 8 bases are a match to TRBD1. Germline values: CDR1 KGHSH, CDR2 LQKENI. This CDR3 comprises 14 residues. Germline trimming cut 1 base from V and 2 bases from J; bases unmatched to any gene: 1. The CDR3 loop reads CASSPRQGPYEQYF. In DNA, the CDR3 is TGTGCCAGCTCACCACGACAGGGGCCCTACGAGCAGTACTTC.

This chain links TRBV6-2 or TRBV6-3 with TRBJ1-6; TRBD1 matches 11 bases. The trim removed 5 bases at V and 5 bases at J, leaving 2 bases unmatched. The CDR3 loop spans 15 amino acids. The V gene's germline CDR1 is MNHEY and CDR2 SVGEGT. CDR3 in DNA: TGTGCCAGCAGTGGACAGGGGGCAAATAATTCACCCCTCCACTTT. It translates to CASSGQGANNSPLHF.

The chain uses TRBV6-4 and TRBJ2-1, with 7 bases aligning to TRBD1. The CDR3 is 15 amino acids. V lost 5 bases, J lost 7 bases, and 11 bases stayed unmatched. Germline values: CDR1 MRHNA, CDR2 SNTAGT. The CDR3 nucleotides are TGTGCCAGCAGTACGACGGGACAGTCTACAAATGAGCAGTTCTTC. Translation gives CASSTTGQSTNEQFF.

Here the CDR3 reads CASSMVFTGTNTEAFF. The CDR3 DNA reads as TGTGCCAGTAGTATGGTCTTCACAGGAACGAACACTGAAGCTTTCTTT. This rearrangement joins TRBV19 to TRBJ1-1; D may be TRBD1 (5 bases). The CDR3 extends over 16 amino acids. Trimming shortened V by 3 bases and J by 1 base, and 15 bases separated the two germline ends. The germline V gene encodes CDR1 LNHDA and CDR2 SQIVND (reference sequence).

The chain couples TRBV15 to TRBJ1-1; a weak D match, TRBD1 (5 bases). Trimming pared 1 base from V and 3 bases from J, leaving 12 bases between. CDR3 length: 15 amino acids. The germline gives CDR1 LNHNV, CDR2 YYDKDF (reference sequence). Here the CDR3 DNA reads TGTGCCACCAGCAGAGGGTTGCGGGACCACACTGAAGCTTTCTTT. Its protein is CATSRGLRDHTEAFF.

The chain joins TRBV19 to TRBJ2-7; 10 nucleotides match TRBD1. This CDR3 has 15 amino acids. With V trimmed by 1 base and J by 2 bases, 2 bases remained unmatched. CDR1 LNHDA and CDR2 SQIVND come from the germline V gene (reference sequence). The CDR3 spells CASSIGGTGAYEQYF. The CDR3 DNA is TGTGCCAGTAGTATAGGGGGGACAGGGGCCTACGAGCAGTACTTC.

CDR3 bases: TGTGCCAGCTCACCACGGGCGGGACAGGCCTTCTACGAGCAGTACTTC. Protein: CASSPRAGQAFYEQYF. J is TRBJ2-7 and V is TRBV18; 8 positions agree with TRBD1. The length of the CDR3 is 16 residues. The germline V gene encodes CDR1 KGHSH and CDR2 LQKENI. With V trimmed by 1 base and J by 3 bases, 8 bases remained unmatched.

This clone was recorded only once. The chain recombines TRBV6-2 or TRBV6-3 with TRBJ2-5, with 10 bases identical to TRBD2. J gave up 10 bases and V 5 bases, and 28 bases lay outside the gene matches. The CDR3 is 20 residues long. Germline V gene sequence: CDR1 MNHEY, CDR2 SVGEGT. The CDR3 spells CASSTPRQTGTSALGGGQYF. The CDR3 region has the DNA TGTGCCAGCAGTACCCCCCGACAAACCGGGACTAGCGCTCTTGGGGGTGGCCAGTACTTC.

V and J are TRBV6-1 and TRBJ1-4; a weak D match, TRBD1 (5 bases). Trimming pared 2 bases from V and 0 bases from J, leaving 10 bases between. Germline V gene data show CDR1 as MNHNS and CDR2 as SASEGT. CDR3 length: 16 amino acids. The CDR3 coding sequence is TGTGCCAGCAGTGAATCCCCGACAGCAACTAATGAAAAACTGTTTTTT. Its protein is CASSESPTATNEKLFF.

The chain links TRBV5-1 to TRBJ1-3; TRBD1 is a possible D gene (5 bases). The length of the CDR3 is 20 residues. The germline CDR1 and CDR2 sequences are SGHRS and YFSETQ. V was clipped by 6 bases and J by 4 bases, with 32 bases between them. DNA of the CDR3: TGCGCCAGCAAAGCAGTCATCGGTAGGGACCTAACGGAGGGAGGAAACACCATATATTTT. Its translation is CASKAVIGRDLTEGGNTIYF.

The V gene is TRBV21-1, the J gene TRBJ2-3; TRBD1, the table's D call, lacks a check against the DNA. TRBV21-1 is assigned pseudogene status. This CDR3 contains 14 residues. The chain's CDR3 is CASSRVTGPPTQYF. The CDR3 DNA sequence: TGTGCCAGCAGTCGTGTGACAGGACCACCCACGCAGTATTTT.

This clone appeared a few times. A read error may account for a junction end that differs from germline. The V and J genes are TRBV28 and TRBJ1-2, with a tentative D call TRBD1 (5 bases). Germline values: CDR1 MDHEN, CDR2 SYDVKM. The CDR3 extends over 13 amino acids. CDR3 sequence reads: CASSLHQGPAAFF. CDR3 DNA: TGTGCCAGCAGTTTACATCAGGGCCCTGCCGCCTTCTTC.

The rearrangement links TRBV18 to TRBJ2-5, with TRBD1 matching 10 bases. Germline CDR1 and CDR2: KGHSH and LQKENI. This CDR3 region has 15 residues. V trimming: 6 bases; J trimming: 2 bases; junction bases outside the gene matches: 6. The chain's CDR3 is CASSADRGEQETQYF. CDR3 DNA: TGTGCCAGCTCGGCGGACAGGGGGGAGCAAGAGACCCAGTACTTC.